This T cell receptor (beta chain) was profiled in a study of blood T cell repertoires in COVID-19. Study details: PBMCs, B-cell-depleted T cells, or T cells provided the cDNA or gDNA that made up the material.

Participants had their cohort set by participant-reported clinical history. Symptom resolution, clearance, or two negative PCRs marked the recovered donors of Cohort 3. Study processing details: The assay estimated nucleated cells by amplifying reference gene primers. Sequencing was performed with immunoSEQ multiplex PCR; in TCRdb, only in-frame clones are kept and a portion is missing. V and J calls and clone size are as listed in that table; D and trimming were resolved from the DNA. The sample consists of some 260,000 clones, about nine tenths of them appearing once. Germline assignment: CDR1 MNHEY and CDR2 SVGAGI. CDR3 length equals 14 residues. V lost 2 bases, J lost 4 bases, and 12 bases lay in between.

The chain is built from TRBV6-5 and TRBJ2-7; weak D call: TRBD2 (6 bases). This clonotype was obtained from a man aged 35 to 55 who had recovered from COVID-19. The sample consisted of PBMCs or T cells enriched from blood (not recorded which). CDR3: CASSYAGGRYEQYF. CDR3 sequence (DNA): TGTGCCAGCAGTTACGCTGGGGGGAGGTACGAGCAGTACTTC.